This is a list of T cell receptor beta chains from one sample in a study of blood T cell repertoires in COVID-19. The protocol was immunoSEQ multiplex PCR, while the TCRdb copy is restricted to in-frame clones and leaves out a portion. This table holds 140,000 or so clones, 87% found once. Input material: PBMCs or T cells enriched from blood (not recorded which). Receptors originate from a man aged 55 to 69 who had recovered from COVID-19. CDR3s include the opening cysteine and the closing phenylalanine or tryptophan. The order of the fields is CDR3 length, J gene, D gene, V gene, CDR3 protein. The D gene is left open where the match is weak.

14 TRBJ1-4 NA TRBV18 CASSPVAGSSRLFF
15 TRBJ2-1 TRBD2 TRBV15 CATSRDAGGYNEQFF
14 TRBJ1-6 NA TRBV3-1/TRBV3-2 CASSLRESNSPLHF
12 TRBJ1-4 TRBD1 TRBV28 CASSSGQGWLFF
15 TRBJ2-3 NA TRBV10-3 CAISELAGMRDTQYF
14 TRBJ1-6 NA TRBV11-2 CASSLRSYNSPLHF
14 TRBJ2-7 NA TRBV7-8 CASSLRRETYEQYF
13 TRBJ1-1 TRBD1 TRBV2 CASSKDRGTEAFF
15 TRBJ1-5 NA TRBV5-4 CASSSGGQFNQPQHF
15 TRBJ2-6 NA TRBV10-1 CASSETGAGANVLTF
14 TRBJ2-7 TRBD1 TRBV2 CASTPGQGASEQYF
14 TRBJ2-1 TRBD2 TRBV2 CASRAGDAYNEQFF
14 TRBJ2-7 NA TRBV4-1 CASSQEQVAYEQYF
13 TRBJ1-2 TRBD1 TRBV7-8 CASSSTGFYGYTF
15 TRBJ1-5 NA TRBV20-1 CSASIPGHSNQPQHF
14 TRBJ1-2 NA TRBV9 CASSVQGTNYGYTF
17 TRBJ1-6 NA TRBV7-8 CASSQQGAGSYNSPLHF
13 TRBJ1-5 NA TRBV28 CASTQWGDQPQHF
16 TRBJ2-1 TRBD2 TRBV3-1/TRBV3-2 CASSQEAGTKISEQFF
15 TRBJ1-1 NA TRBV18 CASSPFVQENTEAFF
14 TRBJ1-2 NA TRBV10-2 CASSHVRNLFGYTF
15 TRBJ2-6 NA TRBV7-8 CASSPLGFGANVLTF
15 TRBJ2-7 TRBD2 TRBV6-1 CASSEVAGGRYEQYF
13 TRBJ1-1 TRBD1 TRBV24-1 CATSDPGQGVAFF
12 TRBJ2-7 TRBD1 TRBV7-2 CASSTGGYEQYF
14 TRBJ2-7 NA TRBV28 CASSLDVPPGEQYF
13 TRBJ2-3 NA TRBV11-3 CASSFTAPDTQYF
13 TRBJ1-5 TRBD1 TRBV2 CASAQGAVQPQHF
15 TRBJ1-5 NA TRBV28 CASSPATRYNQPQHF
14 TRBJ2-7 NA TRBV18 CASSGQPRRYEQYF
15 TRBJ2-7 NA TRBV18 CASSPLVGQGNEQYF
13 TRBJ1-1 NA TRBV7-3 CASRLGANTEAFF
13 TRBJ1-2 NA TRBV2 CASSDGGTGGYTF
13 TRBJ1-1 NA TRBV6-5 CASSSTGNTEAFF
14 TRBJ2-5 TRBD1 TRBV5-1 CASSRSGQEETQYF
14 TRBJ2-5 NA TRBV5-6 CASSLGVAQETQYF
12 TRBJ2-2 NA TRBV20-1 CSASSRTGELFF
13 TRBJ1-2 NA TRBV4-1 CASSERAGSGYTF
16 TRBJ2-1 NA TRBV16 CASSQWAGSSYNEQFF
12 TRBJ1-6 TRBD1 TRBV2 CASSGQASPLHF
15 TRBJ1-2 TRBD1 TRBV10-3 CAISAQQGEGIGYTF
13 TRBJ1-5 NA TRBV30 CAWSGGTDQPQHF
14 TRBJ2-2 NA TRBV28 CASSPGWDTGELFF
17 TRBJ2-1 NA TRBV20-1 CSASSRKFFTGNNEQFF
14 TRBJ2-2 NA TRBV9 CASTPRGITGELFF
17 TRBJ1-6 TRBD1 TRBV4-2 CASSQEATGSYNSPLHF
14 TRBJ2-2 NA TRBV6-4 CASSDGPGSGELFF
14 TRBJ1-1 NA TRBV18 CASSPEQVNTEAFF
11 TRBJ2-1 NA TRBV28 CASSSYYEQFF
13 TRBJ1-2 NA TRBV3-1/TRBV3-2 CASSPGNLYGYTF
16 TRBJ2-3 TRBD2 TRBV5-4 CASSFRTSGSTDTQYF
14 TRBJ1-4 TRBD1 TRBV5-4 CASSLGGSNEKLFF
16 TRBJ1-3 NA TRBV6-5 CASSYGQPHSGNTIYF
13 TRBJ2-5 NA TRBV18 CASSPPSEETQYF
15 TRBJ2-3 TRBD2 TRBV6-5 CASRAGGVPTDTQYF